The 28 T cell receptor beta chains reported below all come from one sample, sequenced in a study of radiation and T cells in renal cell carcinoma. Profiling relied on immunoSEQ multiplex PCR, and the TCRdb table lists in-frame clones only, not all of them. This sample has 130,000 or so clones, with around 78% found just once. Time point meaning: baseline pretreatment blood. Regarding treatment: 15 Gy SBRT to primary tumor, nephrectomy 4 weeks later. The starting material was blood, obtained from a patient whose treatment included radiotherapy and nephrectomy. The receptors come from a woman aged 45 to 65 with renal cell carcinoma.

CDR3 in amino acids: CASSSDRDRNEQYF. CDR3 in DNA: TGTGCCAGCAGCTCTGACAGGGATCGGAACGAGCAGTACTTC. This chain links TRBV7-3 with TRBJ2-7; 7 bases fit TRBD1. Trimming removed 4 bases from V and 5 bases from J; junction bases left unmatched: 8. The CDR3 has 14 amino acids. CDR1 and CDR2 from the germline V gene are SGHTA and FQGTGA.

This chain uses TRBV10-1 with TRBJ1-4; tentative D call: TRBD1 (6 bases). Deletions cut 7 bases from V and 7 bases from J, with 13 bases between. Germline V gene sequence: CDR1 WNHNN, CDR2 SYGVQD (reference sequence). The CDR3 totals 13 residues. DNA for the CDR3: TGCGCCAGCATGGGGGCGGATCGTGAAAAACTGTTTTTT. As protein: CASMGADREKLFF.

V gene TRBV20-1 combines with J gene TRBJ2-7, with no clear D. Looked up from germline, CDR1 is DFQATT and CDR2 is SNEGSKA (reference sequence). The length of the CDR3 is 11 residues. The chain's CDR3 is CSMAPFGEQYF. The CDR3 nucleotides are TGCAGCATGGCTCCGTTCGGGGAGCAGTACTTC.

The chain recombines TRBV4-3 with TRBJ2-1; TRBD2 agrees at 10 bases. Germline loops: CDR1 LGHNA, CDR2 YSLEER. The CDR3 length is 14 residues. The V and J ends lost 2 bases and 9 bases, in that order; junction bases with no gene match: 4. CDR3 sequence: CASSQSRTSGEQFF. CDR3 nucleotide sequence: TGCGCCAGCAGCCAATCTAGGACTAGCGGTGAGCAGTTCTTC.

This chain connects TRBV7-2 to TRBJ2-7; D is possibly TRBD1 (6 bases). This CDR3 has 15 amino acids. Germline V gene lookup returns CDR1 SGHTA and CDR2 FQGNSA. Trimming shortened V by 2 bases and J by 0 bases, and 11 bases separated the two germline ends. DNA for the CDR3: TGTGCCAGCAGCTTAAATCCGGGACACTCCTACGAGCAGTACTTC. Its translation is CASSLNPGHSYEQYF.

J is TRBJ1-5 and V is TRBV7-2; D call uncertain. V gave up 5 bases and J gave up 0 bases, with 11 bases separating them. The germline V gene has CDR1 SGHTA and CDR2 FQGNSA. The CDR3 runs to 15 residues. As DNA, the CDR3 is TGTGCCAGCAGCGACCACTGGGCTAGCAATCAGCCCCAGCATTTT. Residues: CASSDHWASNQPQHF.

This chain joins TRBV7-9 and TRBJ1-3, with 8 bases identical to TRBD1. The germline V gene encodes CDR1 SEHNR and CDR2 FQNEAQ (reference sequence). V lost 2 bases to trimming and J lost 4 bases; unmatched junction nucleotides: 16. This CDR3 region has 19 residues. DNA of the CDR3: TGTGCCAGCAGCTTACTTATCGGGACAGGTTTTGAATCCGGAAACACCATATATTTT. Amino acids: CASSLLIGTGFESGNTIYF.

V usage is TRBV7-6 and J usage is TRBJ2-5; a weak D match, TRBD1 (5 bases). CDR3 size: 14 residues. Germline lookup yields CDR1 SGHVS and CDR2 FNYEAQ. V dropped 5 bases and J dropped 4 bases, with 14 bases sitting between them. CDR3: CASSGHFPRETQYF. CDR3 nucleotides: TGTGCCAGCAGCGGACACTTCCCCCGAGAGACCCAGTACTTC.

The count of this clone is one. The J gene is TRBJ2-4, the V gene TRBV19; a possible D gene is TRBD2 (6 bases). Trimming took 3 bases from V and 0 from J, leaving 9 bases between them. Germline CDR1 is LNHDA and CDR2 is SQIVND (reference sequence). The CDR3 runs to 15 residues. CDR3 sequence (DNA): TGTGCCAGTAGTATTGGGACTTTAGCCAAAAACATTCAGTACTTC. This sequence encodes CASSIGTLAKNIQYF.

The chain's CDR3 is CAISFDGELFF. Here the CDR3 DNA reads TGTGCCATCAGTTTCGACGGGGAGCTGTTTTTT. The V gene is TRBV10-3, the J gene TRBJ2-2; D gene uncertain. V was cut by 5 bases and J by 7 bases, with 5 bases left in between. The CDR3 is 11 residues long. CDR1 ENHRY and CDR2 SYGVKD come from the germline V gene.

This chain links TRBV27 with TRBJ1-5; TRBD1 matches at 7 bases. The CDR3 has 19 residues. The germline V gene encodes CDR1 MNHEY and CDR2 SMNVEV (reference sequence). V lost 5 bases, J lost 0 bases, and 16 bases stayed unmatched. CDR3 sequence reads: CASSRYRDRDPYSNQPQHF. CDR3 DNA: TGTGCCAGCAGTCGATACCGGGACAGAGACCCCTATAGCAATCAGCCCCAGCATTTT.

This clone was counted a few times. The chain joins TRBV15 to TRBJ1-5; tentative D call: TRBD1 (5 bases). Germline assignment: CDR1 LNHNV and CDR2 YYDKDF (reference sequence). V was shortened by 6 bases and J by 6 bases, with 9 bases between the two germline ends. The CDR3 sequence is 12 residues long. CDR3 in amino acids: CATRAGGQPQHF. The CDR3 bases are TGTGCCACCAGGGCCGGGGGTCAGCCCCAGCATTTT.

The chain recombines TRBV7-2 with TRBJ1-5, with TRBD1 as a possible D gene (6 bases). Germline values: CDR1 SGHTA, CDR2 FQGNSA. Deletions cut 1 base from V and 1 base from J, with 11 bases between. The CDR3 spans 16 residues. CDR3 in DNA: TGTGCCAGCAGCTTAGGGGGGCAGGTGAGCAATCAGCCCCAGCATTTT. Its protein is CASSLGGQVSNQPQHF.

This CDR3 is CASSVPPNEKLFF. The CDR3 DNA sequence: TGTGCCAGCAGCGTCCCTCCAAATGAAAAACTGTTTTTT. This chain uses TRBV9 with TRBJ1-4, with no clear D. CDR3 length equals 13 residues. Trimming removed 2 bases at V and 5 bases at J, with 7 bases between. Germline CDR1 SGDLS, CDR2 YYNGEE.

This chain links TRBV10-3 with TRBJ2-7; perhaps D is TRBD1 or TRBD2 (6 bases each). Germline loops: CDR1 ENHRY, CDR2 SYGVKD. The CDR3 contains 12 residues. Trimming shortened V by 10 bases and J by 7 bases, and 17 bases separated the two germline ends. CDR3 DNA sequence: TGTGCCACCAACGAGGGGGGAAGGGAGCAGTACTTC. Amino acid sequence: CATNEGGREQYF.

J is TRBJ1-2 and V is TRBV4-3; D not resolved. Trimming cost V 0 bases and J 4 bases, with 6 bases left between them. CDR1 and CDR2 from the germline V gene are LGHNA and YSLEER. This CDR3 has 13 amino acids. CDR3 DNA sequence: TGCGCCAGCAGCCAAGAAGGCCGCTATGGCTACACCTTC. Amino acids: CASSQEGRYGYTF.

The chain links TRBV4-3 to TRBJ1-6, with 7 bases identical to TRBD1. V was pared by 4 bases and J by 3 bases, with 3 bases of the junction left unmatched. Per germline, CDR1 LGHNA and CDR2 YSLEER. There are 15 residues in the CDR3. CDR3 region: CASSPDRDYNSPLHF. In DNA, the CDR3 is TGCGCCAGCAGCCCCGACAGGGACTATAATTCACCCCTCCACTTT.

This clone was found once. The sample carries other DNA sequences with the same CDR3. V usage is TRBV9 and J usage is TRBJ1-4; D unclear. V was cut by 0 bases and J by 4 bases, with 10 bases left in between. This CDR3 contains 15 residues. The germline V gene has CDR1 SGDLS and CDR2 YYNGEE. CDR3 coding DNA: TGTGCCAGCAGCGTAGCTGCAGGAATTAATGAAAAACTGTTTTTT. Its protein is CASSVAAGINEKLFF.

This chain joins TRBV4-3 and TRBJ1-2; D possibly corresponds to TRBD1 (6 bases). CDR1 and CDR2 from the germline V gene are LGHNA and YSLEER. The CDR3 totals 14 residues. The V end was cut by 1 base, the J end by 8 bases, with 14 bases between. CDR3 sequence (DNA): TGCGCCAGCAGCCAAGGGCGGGGGGCGTGGGGCTACACCTTC. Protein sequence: CASSQGRGAWGYTF.

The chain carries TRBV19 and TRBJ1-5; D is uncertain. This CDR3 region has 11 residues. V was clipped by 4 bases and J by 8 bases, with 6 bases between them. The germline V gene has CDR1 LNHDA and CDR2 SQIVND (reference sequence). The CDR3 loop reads CASSSPEPQHF. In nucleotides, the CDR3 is TGTGCCAGTAGTAGTCCCGAGCCCCAGCATTTT.

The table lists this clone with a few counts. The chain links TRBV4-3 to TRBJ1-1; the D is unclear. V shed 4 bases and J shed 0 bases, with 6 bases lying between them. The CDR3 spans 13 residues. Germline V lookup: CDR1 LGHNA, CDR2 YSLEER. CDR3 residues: CASSPHLNTEAFF. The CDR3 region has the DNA TGCGCCAGCAGCCCTCATCTGAACACTGAAGCTTTCTTT.

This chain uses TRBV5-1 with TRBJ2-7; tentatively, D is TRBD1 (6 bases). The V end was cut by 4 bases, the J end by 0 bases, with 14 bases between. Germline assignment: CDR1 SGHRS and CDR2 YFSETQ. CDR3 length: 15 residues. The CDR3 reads CASSPRTDSSYEQYF. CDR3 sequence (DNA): TGCGCCAGCAGCCCAAGGACAGACAGCTCCTACGAGCAGTACTTC.

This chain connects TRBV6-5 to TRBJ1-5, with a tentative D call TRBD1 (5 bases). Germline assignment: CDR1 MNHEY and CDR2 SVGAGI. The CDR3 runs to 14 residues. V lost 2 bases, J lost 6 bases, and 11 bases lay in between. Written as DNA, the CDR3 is TGTGCCAGCAGTTACGGGGGGGAGGGTCAGCCCCAGCATTTT. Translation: CASSYGGEGQPQHF.

The CDR3 protein is CASSVTGGYGYTF. The CDR3 coding sequence is TGTGCCAGCAGTGTCACAGGAGGATATGGCTACACCTTC. The V call is TRBV6-4, the J call TRBJ1-2, with D perhaps matching TRBD1 (5 bases). The CDR3 loop spans 13 amino acids. The V gene's germline CDR1 is MRHNA and CDR2 SNTAGT. V was shortened by 4 bases and J by 5 bases, with 11 bases between the two germline ends.

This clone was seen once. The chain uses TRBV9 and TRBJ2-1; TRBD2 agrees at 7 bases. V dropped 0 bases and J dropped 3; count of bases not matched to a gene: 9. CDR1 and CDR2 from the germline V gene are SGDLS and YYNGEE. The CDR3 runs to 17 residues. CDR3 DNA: TGTGCCAGCAGCGTAGGGGGGGAAGCGGGACGCTACAATGAGCAGTTCTTC. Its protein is CASSVGGEAGRYNEQFF.

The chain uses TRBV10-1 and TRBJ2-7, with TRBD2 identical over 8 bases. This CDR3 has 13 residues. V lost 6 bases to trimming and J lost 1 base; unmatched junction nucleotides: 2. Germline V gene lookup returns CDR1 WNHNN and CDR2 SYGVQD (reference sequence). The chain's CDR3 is CASSREGSYEQYF. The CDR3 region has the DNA TGCGCCAGCAGCCGGGAGGGTTCCTACGAGCAGTACTTC.

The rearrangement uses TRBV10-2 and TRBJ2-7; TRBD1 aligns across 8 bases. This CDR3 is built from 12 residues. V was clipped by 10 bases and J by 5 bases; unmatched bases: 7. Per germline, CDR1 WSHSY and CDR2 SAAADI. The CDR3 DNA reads TGCGCCATCTCCCCGGGACAGGACGAGCAGTACTTC. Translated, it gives CAISPGQDEQYF.

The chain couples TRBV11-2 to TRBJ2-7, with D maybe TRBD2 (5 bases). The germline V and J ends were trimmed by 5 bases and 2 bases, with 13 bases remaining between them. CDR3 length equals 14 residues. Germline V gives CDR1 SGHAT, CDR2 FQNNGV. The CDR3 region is CASSPLEGTYEQYF. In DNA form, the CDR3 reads TGTGCCAGCAGCCCGTTAGAGGGAACCTACGAGCAGTACTTC.